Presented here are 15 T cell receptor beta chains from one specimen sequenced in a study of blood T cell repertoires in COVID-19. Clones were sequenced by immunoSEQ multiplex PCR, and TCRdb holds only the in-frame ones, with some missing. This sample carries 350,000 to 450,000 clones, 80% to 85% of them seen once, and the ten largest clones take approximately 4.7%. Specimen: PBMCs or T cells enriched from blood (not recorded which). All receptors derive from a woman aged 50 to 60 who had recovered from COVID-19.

The CDR3 spells CASSFGLAVRPDTQYF. The CDR3 bases are TGTGCCAGCAGCTTTGGACTAGCAGTCCGCCCAGATACGCAGTATTTT. This chain links TRBV11-2 with TRBJ2-3; 8 positions agree with TRBD2. The CDR3 has 16 residues. The germline V gene has CDR1 SGHAT and CDR2 FQNNGV. J was trimmed by 4 bases and V by 3 bases; bases with no gene match: 9.

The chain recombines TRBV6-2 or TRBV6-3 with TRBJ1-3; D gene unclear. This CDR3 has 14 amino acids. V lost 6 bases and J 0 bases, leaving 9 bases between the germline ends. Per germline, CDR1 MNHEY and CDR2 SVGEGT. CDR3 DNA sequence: TGTGCCAGCAGCCGCGGGCCCTCTGGAAACACCATATATTTT. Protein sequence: CASSRGPSGNTIYF.

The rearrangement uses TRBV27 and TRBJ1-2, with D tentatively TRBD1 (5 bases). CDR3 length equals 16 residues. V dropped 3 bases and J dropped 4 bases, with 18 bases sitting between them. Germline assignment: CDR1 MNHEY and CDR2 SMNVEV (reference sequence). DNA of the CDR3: TGTGCCAGCAGTTTCAGTAGGGGTGCTTCGGGCTATGGCTACACCTTC. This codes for CASSFSRGASGYGYTF.

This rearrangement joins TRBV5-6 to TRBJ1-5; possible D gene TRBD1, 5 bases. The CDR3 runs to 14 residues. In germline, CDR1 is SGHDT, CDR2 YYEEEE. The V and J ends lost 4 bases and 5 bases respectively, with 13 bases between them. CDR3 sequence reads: CASSPGTAYQPQHF. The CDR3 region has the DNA TGTGCCAGCAGCCCCGGGACTGCCTATCAGCCCCAGCATTTT.

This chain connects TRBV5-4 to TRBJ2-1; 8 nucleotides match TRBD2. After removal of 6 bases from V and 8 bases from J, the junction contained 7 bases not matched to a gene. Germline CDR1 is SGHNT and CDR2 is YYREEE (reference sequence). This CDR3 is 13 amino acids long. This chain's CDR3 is CASMASGWDEQFF. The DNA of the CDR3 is TGTGCCAGCATGGCTAGCGGGTGGGATGAGCAGTTCTTC. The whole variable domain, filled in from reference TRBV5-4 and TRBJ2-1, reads ETGVTQSPTHLIKTRGQQVTLRCSSQSGHNTVSWYQQALGQGPQFIFQYYREEENGRGNFPPRFSGLQFPNYSSELNVNALELDDSALYLCASMASGWDEQFFGPGTRLTVL.

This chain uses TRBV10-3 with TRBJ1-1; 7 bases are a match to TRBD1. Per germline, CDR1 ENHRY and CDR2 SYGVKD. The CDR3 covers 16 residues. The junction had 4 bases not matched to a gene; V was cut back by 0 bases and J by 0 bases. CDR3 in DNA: TGTGCCATCAGTGAGTCGAGGGGGCAGTTGAACACTGAAGCTTTCTTT. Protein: CAISESRGQLNTEAFF.

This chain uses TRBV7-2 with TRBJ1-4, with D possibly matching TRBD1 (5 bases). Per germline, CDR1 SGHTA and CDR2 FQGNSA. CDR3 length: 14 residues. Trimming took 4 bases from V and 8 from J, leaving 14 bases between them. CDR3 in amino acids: CASSSSRGREKLFF. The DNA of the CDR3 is TGTGCCAGCAGCTCCTCAAGGGGCCGGGAAAAACTGTTTTTT.

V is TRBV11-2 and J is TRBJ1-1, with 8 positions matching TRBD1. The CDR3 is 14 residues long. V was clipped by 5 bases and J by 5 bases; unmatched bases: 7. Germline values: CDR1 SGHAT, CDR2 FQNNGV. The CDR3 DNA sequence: TGTGCCAGCAGCCTAAGACAGGGGAGGACTGAAGCTTTCTTT. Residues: CASSLRQGRTEAFF. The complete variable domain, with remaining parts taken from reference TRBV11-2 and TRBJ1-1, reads EAGVAQSPRYKIIEKRQSVAFWCNPISGHATLYWYQQILGQGPKLLIQFQNNGVVDDSQLPKDRFSAERLKGVDSTLKIQPAKLEDSAVYLCASSLRQGRTEAFFGQGTRLTVV.

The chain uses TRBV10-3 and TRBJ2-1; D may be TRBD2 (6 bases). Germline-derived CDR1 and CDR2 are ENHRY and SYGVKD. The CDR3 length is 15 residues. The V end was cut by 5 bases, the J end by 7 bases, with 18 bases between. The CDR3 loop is CAISSGTGGSNEQFF. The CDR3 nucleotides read TGTGCCATCAGTTCCGGGACTGGGGGTTCAAATGAGCAGTTCTTC.

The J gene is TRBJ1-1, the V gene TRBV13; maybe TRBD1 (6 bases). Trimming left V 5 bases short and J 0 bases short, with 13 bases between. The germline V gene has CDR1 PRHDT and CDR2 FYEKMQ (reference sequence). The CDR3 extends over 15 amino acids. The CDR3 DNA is TGTGCCAGCAGCACAAGGACAGTTATGAACACTGAAGCTTTCTTT. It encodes CASSTRTVMNTEAFF.

Here the CDR3 DNA reads TGTGCCAGCAGCTTAGGGTTGGGGGGGAACACTGAAGCTTTCTTT. The encoded protein is CASSLGLGGNTEAFF. The rearrangement joins TRBV11-2 to TRBJ1-1; the D gene is possibly TRBD1 (5 bases). Trimming removed 1 base from V and 1 base from J, with 10 bases in between. Germline V CDR1 and CDR2: SGHAT, FQNNGV. This CDR3 has 15 residues. Based on the CDR3 plus reference TRBV11-2 and TRBJ1-1, the full variable domain is EAGVAQSPRYKIIEKRQSVAFWCNPISGHATLYWYQQILGQGPKLLIQFQNNGVVDDSQLPKDRFSAERLKGVDSTLKIQPAKLEDSAVYLCASSLGLGGNTEAFFGQGTRLTVV.

CDR3 region: CASRPSGSAEETQYF. In nucleotides, the CDR3 is TGCGCCAGCAGGCCAAGCGGGAGTGCGGAAGAGACCCAGTACTTC. The gene calls are TRBV5-1 and TRBJ2-5; 8 bases map to TRBD2. Trimming at V came to 5 bases and at J to 3 bases, leaving 9 bases not matched to a gene. The CDR3 length is 15 residues. CDR1 and CDR2 from the germline V gene are SGHRS and YFSETQ.

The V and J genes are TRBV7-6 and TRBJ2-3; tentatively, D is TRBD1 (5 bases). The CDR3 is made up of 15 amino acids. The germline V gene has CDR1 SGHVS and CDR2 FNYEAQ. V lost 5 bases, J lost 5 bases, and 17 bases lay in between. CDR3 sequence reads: CASSNQGSQGDTQYF. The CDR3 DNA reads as TGTGCCAGCAGCAACCAAGGGTCGCAGGGAGATACGCAGTATTTT.

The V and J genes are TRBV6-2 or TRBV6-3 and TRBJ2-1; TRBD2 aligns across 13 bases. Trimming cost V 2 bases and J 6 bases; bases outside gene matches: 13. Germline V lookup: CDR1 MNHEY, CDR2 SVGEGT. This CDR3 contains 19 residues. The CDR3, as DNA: TGTGCCAGCAGTTACCGAAGCTCAAGACTAGCGGGAGGAGGCAATGAGCAGTTCTTC. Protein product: CASSYRSSRLAGGGNEQFF.

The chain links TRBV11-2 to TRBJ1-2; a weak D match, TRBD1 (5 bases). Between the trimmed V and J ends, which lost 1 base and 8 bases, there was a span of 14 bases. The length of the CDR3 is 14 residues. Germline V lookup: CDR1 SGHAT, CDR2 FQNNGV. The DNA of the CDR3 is TGTGCCAGCAGCTTAGGGGCTCAGGGAGGAGGCTACACCTTC. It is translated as CASSLGAQGGGYTF.